The 24 T cell receptor beta chains below come from one sample, sequenced in a study of cytomegalovirus exposure and HLA in healthy donors. Researchers ran the PCR with 60 Vbeta and 13 Jbeta primers. Repertoires were generated with immunoSEQ multiplex PCR, while TCRdb's copy carries only in-frame clones and drops some. There are approximately 91,000 clones in the sample; about two thirds occur only once, and 2% to 2.5% lies in the top ten. The source material was PBMCs. These TCRs come from a human donor in good health.

V is TRBV29-1 and J is TRBJ1-2; the match to TRBD1 covers 11 bases. Germline CDR1 and CDR2: SQVTM and ANQGSEA. This CDR3 is 13 amino acids long. Unmatched junction bases numbered 2, after V lost 3 bases and J lost 5 bases. CDR3 residues: CSVERDRGYGYTF. For the CDR3, the DNA is TGCAGCGTTGAGCGGGACAGGGGGTATGGCTACACCTTC. Full variable domain (rest looked up from reference TRBV29-1 and TRBJ1-2): SAVISQKPSRDICQRGTSLTIQCQVDSQVTMMFWYRQQPGQSLTLIATANQGSEATYESGFVIDKFPISRPNLTFSTLTVSNMSPEDSSIYLCSVERDRGYGYTFGSGTRLTVV.

The chain carries TRBV9 and TRBJ2-5; 9 bases are a match to TRBD1. CDR1 is SGDLS and CDR2 is YYNGEE in the germline V gene. The CDR3 loop spans 16 amino acids. After removal of 4 bases from V and 4 bases from J, the junction contained 11 bases not matched to a gene. Here the CDR3 DNA reads TGTGCCAGCAGCCACAGGGGGCGCCCCCCGAGAGAGACCCAGTACTTC. Translating gives CASSHRGRPPRETQYF.

The J gene is TRBJ2-5, the V gene TRBV28, with 7 bases identical to TRBD1. The DNA end is a closer match to TRBJ2-7, so the J assignment may be wrong. The CDR3 runs 15 residues. Germline V gives CDR1 MDHEN, CDR2 SYDVKM. The CDR3 sequence: CASSLFSRDSLEQYF. The CDR3 coding sequence is TGTGCCAGCAGTTTATTTTCCCGGGACAGCCTCGAGCAGTACTTC.

The chain combines TRBV7-2 with TRBJ1-5; D is unclear. The germline V gene encodes CDR1 SGHTA and CDR2 FQGNSA. The V gene lost 1 base and the J gene lost 6 bases, with 13 bases spanning the gap. This CDR3 has 15 residues. The CDR3: CASSLESFGGQPQHF. In DNA form, the CDR3 reads TGTGCCAGCAGCTTAGAGAGCTTTGGAGGTCAGCCCCAGCATTTT.

V and J are TRBV5-4 and TRBJ2-4; tentatively, D is TRBD1 (7 bases). This CDR3 has 13 residues. Germline CDR1 SGHNT, CDR2 YYREEE (reference sequence). Trimming removed 7 bases from V and 8 bases from J, with 16 bases in between. The CDR3 DNA is TGTGCCAGCGCTCTCCAGGGGGGTCACATTCAGTACTTC. It codes for CASALQGGHIQYF.

This clone was seen only a few times. The rearrangement uses TRBV15 and TRBJ1-2; perhaps TRBD1 as D (5 bases). The CDR3 loop spans 15 amino acids. Germline CDR1 and CDR2: LNHNV and YYDKDF (reference sequence). Between the trimmed V and J ends, which lost 4 bases and 3 bases, there was a span of 15 bases. The CDR3 here is CATSTNQGGDYGYTF. The CDR3 DNA sequence: TGTGCCACCAGCACGAACCAGGGCGGAGACTATGGCTACACCTTC.

This clone occurred a few times. The chain links TRBV10-3 to TRBJ1-2; perhaps TRBD1 as D (6 bases). Germline V gene data show CDR1 as ENHRY and CDR2 as SYGVKD. This CDR3 comprises 13 residues. The V and J ends lost 6 bases and 4 bases respectively, with 12 bases between them. This CDR3 is CAISRQETYGYTF. CDR3 bases: TGTGCCATCAGCCGACAGGAAACCTATGGCTACACCTTC.

This rearrangement joins TRBV11-3 to TRBJ2-1; the match to TRBD2 covers 7 bases. The CDR3 totals 15 residues. V shed 1 base, J shed 6 bases, and the junction held 6 bases outside the gene matches. Germline V gene lookup returns CDR1 SGHNT and CDR2 YENEEA. The CDR3 region has the DNA TGTGCCAGCAGCTTAGGACCAACTAGCGTCAATGAGCAGTTCTTC. It encodes CASSLGPTSVNEQFF.

The genes are TRBV10-3 and TRBJ1-2, with a tentative D call TRBD1 (5 bases). The V end lost 6 bases, the J end lost 3 bases, and 14 bases lay between the germline ends. This CDR3 spans 14 amino acids. Germline V gene data show CDR1 as ENHRY and CDR2 as SYGVKD. The CDR3, as DNA: TGTGCCATCAGGGGGTTTGGAGGGGACTATGGCTACACCTTC. Translated, it gives CAIRGFGGDYGYTF.

J is TRBJ1-3 and V is TRBV18; 11 positions match TRBD1. The V gene end was trimmed by 1 base and the J gene end by 2 bases; junction bases not matched to a gene: 7. This CDR3 is 18 amino acids long. The germline gives CDR1 KGHSH, CDR2 LQKENI. CDR3 DNA sequence: TGTGCCAGCTCACCACGGTCTTCGGGACAGGGGGCTGGAAACACCATATATTTT. As protein: CASSPRSSGQGAGNTIYF.

The genes are TRBV7-3 and TRBJ2-1; 7 positions agree with TRBD1. CDR1 and CDR2 (germline): SGHTA, FQGTGA. The V and J ends lost 4 bases and 7 bases, in that order; junction bases with no gene match: 4. This CDR3 region has 13 residues. Written as DNA, the CDR3 is TGTGCCAGCAGCTCCCGACAGGGAAATGAGCAGTTCTTC. Translating it yields CASSSRQGNEQFF.

The chain has TRBV9 and TRBJ2-5; 9 positions match TRBD1. The V gene end was trimmed by 4 bases and the J gene end by 8 bases; junction bases not matched to a gene: 12. The germline CDR1 and CDR2 sequences are SGDLS and YYNGEE. This CDR3 is 15 amino acids long. CDR3 in DNA: TGTGCCAGCAGCAAAAGGACAGGGGCCGGCGATACCCAGTACTTC. This encodes CASSKRTGAGDTQYF.

The genes are TRBV9 and TRBJ2-1; D remains ambiguous. Germline values: CDR1 SGDLS, CDR2 YYNGEE. The CDR3 is 14 residues long. Trimming pared 4 bases from V and 0 bases from J, leaving 8 bases between. CDR3 sequence: CASSIFSSYNEQFF. The CDR3 DNA reads as TGTGCCAGCAGCATTTTTAGCTCCTACAATGAGCAGTTCTTC.

This clone occurred once. The chain recombines TRBV20-1 with TRBJ1-1; D ambiguous. Germline lookup yields CDR1 DFQATT and CDR2 SNEGSKA (reference sequence). V was trimmed by 3 bases and J by 8 bases, leaving 10 bases between them. This CDR3 is built from 11 residues. The CDR3 loop reads CSARPGSEAFF. DNA of the CDR3: TGCAGTGCTAGGCCGGGTTCCGAAGCTTTCTTT.

CDR3 amino acids: CASSSKVLAGNQPQHF. CDR3 nucleotides: TGTGCCAGCAGCTCAAAGGTCCTAGCGGGCAATCAGCCCCAGCATTTT. The J gene is TRBJ1-5, the V gene TRBV7-2, with D unresolved. CDR3 length equals 16 residues. Germline V gene data show CDR1 as SGHTA and CDR2 as FQGNSA. The V end was cut by 4 bases, the J end by 2 bases, with 15 bases between.

Only a few counts were recorded for this clone. The V gene is TRBV19, the J gene TRBJ1-5, with a possible D match to TRBD1 (6 bases). CDR3 length equals 16 residues. Germline CDR1 is LNHDA and CDR2 is SQIVND (reference sequence). The V and J ends lost 6 bases and 2 bases respectively, with 17 bases between them. CDR3 sequence: CASSQGGGLGNQPQHF. DNA of the CDR3: TGTGCCAGTAGCCAAGGGGGGGGGCTCGGCAATCAGCCCCAGCATTTT.

The sample holds one count of this clone. This rearrangement joins TRBV6-6 to TRBJ1-5; TRBD1 agrees at 10 bases. V lost 7 bases and J lost 6; bases outside the gene matches: 9. The germline CDR1 and CDR2 sequences are MNHNY and SVGAGI (reference sequence). There are 15 residues in the CDR3. The CDR3 sequence is CASTQGGTGVQPQHF. The CDR3 DNA reads TGTGCCAGCACTCAGGGCGGGACAGGGGTTCAGCCCCAGCATTTT.

This clone was found a few times. The chain carries TRBV5-4 and TRBJ2-3; TRBD1 agrees at 8 bases. The germline V gene has CDR1 SGHNT and CDR2 YYREEE (reference sequence). The CDR3 is 15 amino acids. The V and J ends lost 3 bases and 3 bases, in that order; junction bases with no gene match: 6. CDR3 protein: CASSSPGQDTDTQYF. The CDR3 DNA is TGTGCCAGCAGCTCACCGGGACAGGATACAGATACGCAGTATTTT.

The J gene is TRBJ2-6, the V gene TRBV7-9; D is possibly TRBD1 (5 bases). The V end was cut by 3 bases, the J end by 0 bases, with 15 bases between. This CDR3 comprises 18 residues. Germline V CDR1 and CDR2: SEHNR, FQNEAQ (reference sequence). Here the CDR3 DNA reads TGTGCCAGCAGCTTTACATCAGGGATAAACTCTGGGGCCAACGTCCTGACTTTC. Translating gives CASSFTSGINSGANVLTF.

As DNA, the CDR3 is TGTGCCTGGAGCCGGCCCTGGCAGGGTAATGGAACAGATACGCAGTATTTT. As protein: CAWSRPWQGNGTDTQYF. The chain uses TRBV30 and TRBJ2-3; a possible D gene is TRBD1 (5 bases). The V gene lost 3 bases and the J gene lost 3 bases, with 22 bases spanning the gap. This CDR3 is 17 amino acids long. Germline V gene sequence: CDR1 GTSNPN, CDR2 SVGIG (reference sequence).

This clone was seen more than once but under ten times. This chain connects TRBV9 to TRBJ2-1; 7 bases map to TRBD2. From germline, CDR1 is SGDLS and CDR2 YYNGEE. The CDR3 totals 15 residues. V lost 0 bases, J lost 8 bases, and 8 bases stayed unmatched. The CDR3 region has the DNA TGTGCCAGCAGCGTAGTGGGGGGGGGAGTGTATGAGCAGTTCTTC. Its protein product is CASSVVGGGVYEQFF.

CDR3 sequence: CASSFRQVDQPQHF. The CDR3 DNA reads as TGTGCCAGCAGCTTTCGACAGGTTGATCAGCCCCAGCATTTT. The V call is TRBV7-9, the J call TRBJ1-5; D possibly corresponds to TRBD1 (6 bases). The CDR3 totals 14 residues. Germline-derived CDR1 and CDR2 are SEHNR and FQNEAQ (reference sequence). With 3 bases removed from V and 5 bases from J, the gap between germline ends came to 11 bases.

This clone was detected a few times. This chain joins TRBV6-5 and TRBJ1-3; 9 nucleotides line up with TRBD1. The junction had 11 bases not matched to a gene; V was cut back by 6 bases and J by 8 bases. CDR1 is MNHEY, CDR2 SVGAGI, per germline. The CDR3 sequence is 15 residues long. CDR3 amino acids: CASRIGGQGVDTIYF. In nucleotides, the CDR3 is TGTGCCAGCAGAATCGGGGGACAGGGCGTCGACACCATATATTTT.

There are a few counts of this clone. The rearrangement uses TRBV7-9 and TRBJ2-2; tentatively, D is TRBD2 (6 bases). The germline V gene has CDR1 SEHNR and CDR2 FQNEAQ (reference sequence). The V end lost 0 bases, the J end lost 3 bases, and 8 bases lay between the germline ends. The CDR3 consists of 15 residues. Here the CDR3 reads CASSLAREDTGELFF. Written as DNA, the CDR3 is TGTGCCAGCAGCTTAGCGAGGGAGGACACCGGGGAGCTGTTTTTT.